The 14 T cell receptor beta chains given below trace back to one sample, sequenced in a study of low-dose radiotherapy and immunotherapy resistance in tumors. TRAV- and TRBV-specific primers were used for first-strand cDNA, which covered alpha and beta chains. Using a constant-region primer together with a V-primer adapter, TCRs were subjected to 20 to 25 PCR cycles of amplification. TCRdb processed the reads anew with MiXCR; each CDR3 protein has one entry. The sample lists tens of thousands of distinct CDR3 sequences; about 26% were seen once. Documented time point: before trial treatment. The specimen comprised PBMCs, sampled before treatment. The receptors stem from a male donor with rectosigmoid adenocarcinoma.

This clonotype was seen ten or more times. This sequence joins TRBV6-4 and TRBJ2-1; 7 nucleotides match TRBD2. With V trimmed by 0 bases and J by 4 bases, 9 bases remained unmatched. The germline V gene has CDR1 MRHNA and CDR2 SNTAGT. The CDR3 loop spans 17 amino acids. For the CDR3, the DNA is TGTGCCAGCAGTGACTCTGGTGGGCGGGAGCTATACAATGAGCAGTTCTTC. It is translated as CASSDSGGRELYNEQFF.

This chain uses TRBV5-1 with TRBJ2-3; 15 bases map to TRBD2. CDR1 and CDR2 from the germline V gene are SGHRS and YFSETQ. This CDR3 is built from 17 residues. Trimming removed 3 bases from V and 2 bases from J; junction bases left unmatched: 4. CDR3 sequence: CASSSGLAGGSTDTQYF. CDR3 coding DNA: TGCGCCAGCAGCTCCGGACTAGCGGGGGGGTCCACAGATACGCAGTATTTT.

This chain uses TRBV12-3 or TRBV12-4 with TRBJ2-2, with 10 bases matching TRBD1. This CDR3 region has 16 residues. The trim removed 6 bases at V and 13 bases at J, leaving 17 bases unmatched. The CDR3 is CASSLWDRGPGELLFF. For the CDR3, the DNA is TGTGCCAGCAGCCTTTGGGACAGGGGACCCGGGGAGCTGCTGTTTTTT.

Comment on this clonotype: This sequence is one base from a far larger clone and is likely a read error. The rearrangement uses TRBV5-8 and TRBJ1-2, with TRBD1 matching over 8 bases. Germline CDR1 and CDR2: SGHTS and YDEGEE. The CDR3 loop spans 15 amino acids. The CDR3 nucleotides are TGCGTCAGCAGCTTCCAAGGACAGGGCGACTATGGCTACACCTTC. Translation gives CVSSFQGQGDYGYTF.

The V and J genes are TRBV27 and TRBJ1-4, with 9 bases lining up with TRBD1. The V segment lost 9 bases and the J segment 3 bases; nucleotides outside the gene matches: 2. CDR1 MNHEY and CDR2 SMNVEV come from the germline V gene (reference sequence). This CDR3 contains 13 residues. In DNA form, the CDR3 reads TGTGCCAGGGGGGACAGGGCTAATGAAAAACTGTTTTTT. Protein sequence: CARGDRANEKLFF. Drawing the rest from reference TRBV27 and TRBJ1-4, the complete variable domain is EAQVTQNPRYLITVTGKKLTVTCSQNMNHEYMSWYRQDPGLGLRQIYYSMNVEVTDKGDVPEGYKVSRKEKRNFPLILESPSPNQTSLYFCARGDRANEKLFFGSGTQLSVL.

This clonotype was seen repeatedly, ten times or more. Compared with germline, one end of the junction differs, possibly owing to a read error. The V gene is TRBV24-1, the J gene TRBJ2-2, with D possibly being TRBD1 or TRBD2 (5 bases each). The germline CDR1 and CDR2 sequences are KGHDR and SFDVKD. The length of the CDR3 is 13 residues. CDR3 sequence (DNA): TGCGCGACCTGGGACGCGAACACCGGGGAGCTGTTTTTT. This codes for CATWDANTGELFF.

At least ten counts were recorded for this clonotype. This chain uses TRBV6-2 or TRBV6-3 with TRBJ2-7, with D tentatively TRBD1 (5 bases). The CDR3 has 13 amino acids. With 2 bases removed from V and 0 bases from J, the gap between germline ends came to 5 bases. Germline CDR1 and CDR2: MNHEY and SVGEGT. CDR3 nucleotide sequence: TGTGCCAGCAGTTACGACAGCTCCTACGAGCAGTACTTC. This encodes CASSYDSSYEQYF.

This chain connects TRBV28 to TRBJ1-4; the match to TRBD1 covers 10 bases. V trimming: 1 base; J trimming: 10 bases; junction bases outside the gene matches: 21. The germline V gene encodes CDR1 MDHEN and CDR2 SYDVKM. CDR3 length: 20 amino acids. The CDR3 sequence is CASSLFGTGADYMQLGKLFF. CDR3 DNA sequence: TGTGCCAGCAGTTTATTTGGGACAGGGGCCGACTACATGCAATTGGGAAAACTGTTTTTT.

This clonotype was picked up many times. The chain links TRBV19 to TRBJ2-6; unclear D gene. Trimming cost V 3 bases and J 1 base, with 1 base left between them. Germline V gene lookup returns CDR1 LNHDA and CDR2 SQIVND (reference sequence). The CDR3 totals 13 residues. CDR3 nucleotide sequence: TGTGCCAGTAGTATTTCTGGGGCCAACGTCCTGACTTTC. It translates to CASSISGANVLTF.

This clonotype came up many times. The chain employs TRBV2 and TRBJ2-5; D remains unclear. Germline V lookup: CDR1 SNHLY, CDR2 FYNNEI. The CDR3 consists of 11 residues. The V end was cut by 2 bases, the J end by 2 bases, with 0 bases between. This CDR3 is CASSEQETQYF. CDR3 nucleotide sequence: TGTGCCAGCAGTGAACAAGAGACCCAGTACTTC.

In nucleotides, the CDR3 is TGTGCCAGCTCACCAGGCCGAGGGGGCTACCATTTT. This gives the protein CASSPGRGGYHF. The rearrangement links TRBV18 to TRBJ1-5; TRBD1 matches at 7 bases. The CDR3 is made up of 12 amino acids. V lost 2 bases, J lost 16 bases, and 8 bases stayed unmatched. Germline V gene lookup returns CDR1 KGHSH and CDR2 LQKENI.

About this clonotype itself: A far larger clone is off by one base, so a read error is likely. This chain links TRBV28 with TRBJ2-6; a weak D match, TRBD1 (6 bases). The CDR3 extends over 15 amino acids. Germline V gives CDR1 MDHEN, CDR2 SYDVKM. Deletions cut 6 bases from V and 4 bases from J, with 13 bases between. The DNA of the CDR3 is TGTGCCAGCAGCGCTAGGGGGAGAGGGGCCAACGTCCTGACTTTC. The encoded protein is CASSARGRGANVLTF.

This clonotype was picked up many times. The V and J genes are TRBV13 and TRBJ2-3; D call uncertain. Germline V gene lookup returns CDR1 PRHDT and CDR2 FYEKMQ (reference sequence). This CDR3 is built from 10 residues. The V and J ends lost 5 bases and 7 bases respectively, with 4 bases between them. CDR3 protein: CASSLNTQYF. As DNA, the CDR3 is TGTGCCAGCAGCCTAAATACGCAGTATTTT.

In the case of this clonotype: A read error likely explains this, since a far larger clone differs by one base. The chain uses TRBV9 and TRBJ1-5, with D tentatively TRBD1 (5 bases). The CDR3 covers 13 residues. Germline values: CDR1 SGDLS, CDR2 YYNGEE. CDR3 sequence: CTSSQGQGQPQHF. In nucleotides, the CDR3 is TGTACCAGCAGCCAAGGCCAGGGTCAGCCCCAGCATTTT.